These 14 T cell receptor beta chains originate from one sample sequenced in a study of control samples from healthy donors and cancer patients. Repertoires were generated with immunoSEQ multiplex PCR, while TCRdb's copy carries only in-frame clones and drops some. The repertoire has about 80,000 clones, 85% to 90% of them found once; the top ten carry less than 9%. The sequenced material came from blood. Receptors were obtained from a woman aged 55 to 70 in good health.

The chain is built from TRBV5-1 and TRBJ1-1, with a possible D match to TRBD1 (6 bases). The length of the CDR3 is 14 residues. The V end lost 0 bases, the J end lost 7 bases, and 13 bases lay between the germline ends. Germline values: CDR1 SGHRS, CDR2 YFSETQ. As DNA, the CDR3 is TGCGCCAGCAGCTTGGAGGGACACAGCCATGAAGCTTTCTTT. This translates into CASSLEGHSHEAFF.

Regarding this clone: Compared with germline, one end of the junction differs, possibly owing to a read error. The V gene is TRBV7-7, the J gene TRBJ2-7, with D possibly matching TRBD2 (6 bases). The germline CDR1 and CDR2 sequences are SSHAT and FNYEAQ (reference sequence). The CDR3 is 14 amino acids. The CDR3 sequence: CASSPGSGSYEQYF. Here the CDR3 DNA reads TGTGCTAGCAGCCCCGGGAGCGGGTCCTACGAGCAGTACTTC.

The genes are TRBV7-9 and TRBJ1-2; 7 nucleotides align to TRBD1. This CDR3 region has 16 residues. The junction had 10 bases not matched to a gene; V was cut back by 2 bases and J by 4 bases. Germline lookup yields CDR1 SEHNR and CDR2 FQNEAQ (reference sequence). In DNA form, the CDR3 reads TGTGCCAGCAGCTTAACTAGGGACAGTCCGGCCTATGGCTACACCTTC. It specifies CASSLTRDSPAYGYTF.

This chain links TRBV5-1 with TRBJ2-4; D is perhaps TRBD1 or TRBD2 (5 bases each). CDR3 length: 16 amino acids. Germline CDR1 is SGHRS and CDR2 is YFSETQ. The ends were cut back, 0 bases at V and 4 bases at J, with 14 bases in the middle. The CDR3 region is CASSLGSAEGKNIQYF. The CDR3 DNA reads TGCGCCAGCAGCTTGGGAAGCGCCGAGGGGAAAAACATTCAGTACTTC.

This chain connects TRBV1 to TRBJ2-2; the D segment call TRBD2 is taken from the table without a DNA check. TRBV1 is a listed pseudogene. The length of the CDR3 is 16 residues. CDR3 residues: CTSSQRLAGQTGELFF. The CDR3 nucleotides read TGCACCAGCAGCCAGAGACTAGCGGGGCAGACCGGGGAGCTGTTTTTT.

This clone appeared once. The CDR3 nucleotides are TGTGCCAGCAGCCGGAGGGACTATGGCTACACCTTC. Translating gives CASSRRDYGYTF. V usage is TRBV12-3 or TRBV12-4 and J usage is TRBJ1-2; unclear D gene. V lost 6 bases and J 3 bases, leaving 8 bases between the germline ends. The CDR3 loop spans 12 amino acids.

In nucleotides, the CDR3 is TGTGCCAGCAGCGACGGGACAGCGAGCGAAAAACTGTTTTTT. Its protein product is CASSDGTASEKLFF. The V and J genes are TRBV7-9 and TRBJ1-4; 7 bases are shared with TRBD1. This CDR3 contains 14 residues. J gave up 8 bases and V 5 bases, and 8 bases lay outside the gene matches. The germline V gene has CDR1 SEHNR and CDR2 FQNEAQ (reference sequence).

The chain employs TRBV5-1 and TRBJ2-7, with 10 nucleotides matching TRBD2. The V gene end was trimmed by 0 bases and the J gene end by 1 base; junction bases not matched to a gene: 1. This CDR3 region has 15 residues. Germline values: CDR1 SGHRS, CDR2 YFSETQ. CDR3 nucleotide sequence: TGCGCCAGCAGCTTGGGACTAGCGGGTTCCTACGAGCAGTACTTC. Its protein product is CASSLGLAGSYEQYF. The full variable domain, its missing parts supplied by reference TRBV5-1 and TRBJ2-7, is KAGVTQTPRYLIKTRGQQVTLSCSPISGHRSVSWYQQTPGQGLQFLFEYFSETQRNKGNFPGRFSGRQFSNSRSEMNVSTLELGDSALYLCASSLGLAGSYEQYFGPGTRLTVT.

This sequence joins TRBV7-7 and TRBJ2-2; 9 bases map to TRBD1. The CDR3 totals 16 residues. After removal of 4 bases from V and 4 bases from J, the junction contained 7 bases not matched to a gene. The germline CDR1 and CDR2 sequences are SSHAT and FNYEAQ (reference sequence). CDR3 nucleotides: TGTGCCAGCAGCTCAGGGACAGGGAGCGTCACCGGGGAGCTGTTTTTT. Amino acids: CASSSGTGSVTGELFF.

This chain joins TRBV18 and TRBJ1-1; TRBD1 might be the D (6 bases). The CDR3 has 15 residues. The germline V gene encodes CDR1 KGHSH and CDR2 LQKENI. Trimming shortened V by 6 bases and J by 3 bases, and 17 bases separated the two germline ends. The CDR3 bases are TGTGCCAGCTCCCCCACCACAGGGCAGGACACTGAAGCTTTCTTT. Amino acids: CASSPTTGQDTEAFF.

This sequence joins TRBV19 and TRBJ2-7; 10 positions match TRBD2. This CDR3 has 12 residues. Losses at the gene ends were 10 bases for V and 3 bases for J; bases not matched to a gene: 3. In germline, CDR1 is LNHDA, CDR2 SQIVND (reference sequence). This CDR3 is CATSSGSYEQYF. CDR3 coding DNA: TGTGCCACTTCTAGCGGGAGCTACGAGCAGTACTTC.

This chain uses TRBV6-5 with TRBJ2-2; D is perhaps TRBD1 or TRBD2 (5 bases each). CDR1 and CDR2 from the germline V gene are MNHEY and SVGAGI. V was shortened by 8 bases and J by 3 bases, with 7 bases between the two germline ends. The CDR3 loop spans 12 amino acids. CDR3 region: CASGTYTGELFF. The CDR3 DNA reads TGTGCCAGCGGGACGTACACCGGGGAGCTGTTTTTT.

This clone is a singleton in its sample. The rearrangement joins TRBV5-1 to TRBJ2-5, with D perhaps TRBD1 (5 bases). The CDR3 has 16 amino acids. V lost 5 bases and J 2 bases, leaving 19 bases between the germline ends. CDR1 and CDR2 (germline): SGHRS, YFSETQ. CDR3 protein: CASSRGTGRIQETQYF. In nucleotides, the CDR3 is TGCGCCAGCAGTAGAGGTACAGGCCGAATTCAAGAGACCCAGTACTTC.

This clone occurred a few times. V is TRBV4-3 and J is TRBJ1-5; TRBD1 agrees at 7 bases. Germline V CDR1 and CDR2: LGHNA, YSLEER. V dropped 2 bases and J dropped 4; count of bases not matched to a gene: 5. The CDR3 runs 15 residues. In nucleotides, the CDR3 is TGCGCCAGCAGCCAATATCAGGGGGGGAATCAGCCCCAGCATTTT. Translating gives CASSQYQGGNQPQHF.